This TCR beta chain originates from a study of T cells in Graves' hyperthyroidism and ophthalmopathy (dated by TCRdb to the late 2010s). Looking at the study overall: Peripheral blood was sampled at the time of initial diagnosis, prior to any treatment. Following sampling, methimazole starting at 30 mg daily was given to hyperthyroidism patients, and high-dose intravenous methylprednisolone was given to ophthalmopathy patients. Thyroid tissue and blood T-cell repertoires from six Graves' hyperthyroidism patients were also compared in the study. Prospective prediction of ophthalmopathy was tested in an independent validation cohort of 18 hyperthyroidism patients and some 17 patients who later progressed to ophthalmopathy. TCR Vbeta CDR3 sequencing of approximately 140 peripheral blood samples (over 40 ophthalmopathy, 75 hyperthyroidism and some 17 progressor patients) is reported in the paper. To identify TCR V-J signatures that set the groups apart, the researchers used a discovery cohort of 100 patients, made up of roughly 40 with Graves' ophthalmopathy and some 56 with stable Graves' hyperthyroidism. The roughly 91 discovery patients were randomly divided into training and test sets at a 7:3 ratio. Findings and caveats that apply to the study as a whole: In validation, the model predicted progression to ophthalmopathy a median of roughly 6.5 months before onset, with about 67% sensitivity and nearly 75% specificity. No statistical method was used to set the sample size in advance, and investigators knew the group allocation. Most expanded thyroid clonotypes (frequency above 0.001) were also detected in blood, a finding suggesting that blood repertoires may reflect thyroid immune responses. A model built on a 13 V-J signature distinguished ophthalmopathy from stable hyperthyroidism, reaching around 90% sensitivity and around 81% specificity in cross-validation and 80%/75% in testing.

Via the germline V gene (reference sequence), CDR1 is MNHEY and CDR2 SMNVEV. Spanning cysteine to phenylalanine, the CDR3 consists of 13 amino acids. Only the CDR3 portion is preserved as DNA: 39 bases, with reading frame beginning at the first base. The V end loses 5 bases and the J end loses 4 bases, and a stretch of 12 bases separates them. Ophthalmopathy patients had moderately to severely active disease, with a Clinical Activity Score of 3 or more, a NOSPECS grade of 4 or more, and a disease duration of less than 3 months. Exclusion was applied to patients with uncontrolled infections, other autoimmune diseases, pregnancy or lactation. Diagnoses relied on clinical symptoms, serum thyroxine and TRAb, thyroid ultrasound and orbital computed tomography. PBMCs were separated from roughly 10 ml of fresh peripheral blood using Ficoll-Paque density gradient centrifugation. Total RNA was extracted with Trizol reagent, and quality was checked on an Agilent 2100 Bioanalyzer.

This clonotype was recorded many times. Its recognized antigen is unknown. Per-base quality was not reported, and no clone a single base away is much larger than it. The TCR beta CDR3 regions were amplified from RNA transcripts. For the first round of RT-PCR on the TCR CDR3, the HTBI primer set was used together with the Qiagen OneStep RT-PCR kit. Libraries were constructed in a second round of multiplex PCR, after which size selection and purification were performed. Libraries were sequenced paired-end with 100 bp reads on an Illumina HiSeq2000. Concerning the study's data processing: SOAPnuke was used to process the raw data, removing reads that contained adapters or uncalled bases, had a mean Phred below 15, or lacked an exact match to the constant primer or identifier. COPE v1.2.5 was used to merge high-quality paired reads, and clonotypes were defined as unique nucleotide sequences. Clonotypes were aligned to IMGT TRBV, TRBD and TRBJ reference segments using MiTCR v1.1. Only V-J combinations with frequency above 0.0001, covering approximately 99% of repertoires, were analysed. The TCS score was defined as F50 (clonal expansion) divided by E x V (chaos), with BLOSUM62-based TCRdist calculated between CDR3 peptides within each V-J. Welch's t-statistics and random forest reduced fewer than 600 V-J features to 13, which were used in a naive Bayes classifier (R e1071). TCRdb reprocessing: public reads trimmed at Q25 with fastp, clones called with MiXCR, in-frame beta chains kept. Here each entry gathers all rows of one CDR3 protein and keeps the most common genes and DNA. TCRdb's processing, not the study's, gives the V and J calls here. This sample holds 300,000 to 450,000 distinct CDR3 sequences; around 18% were observed only once. Clones ranked in the top ten supply less than 45% of the sample.

Material: blood. The sequence is built from TRBV27 and TRBJ2-7; matching of 6 bases hints at TRBD2 as the D gene. This clonotype was sampled from a man younger than 30 with Graves' ophthalmopathy. Read as DNA, the sequence is TGTGCCAGCAGTCCAGGGACTTGGTACGAGCAGTACTTC. Translated, this gives CASSPGTWYEQYF.